This T cell receptor (beta chain) was observed in a study of shared clonotypes between healthy human individuals. Study at large: Three men and a couple of women, aged 18 to 49, were donors. Study-wide results and caveats: Between a handful of donors, naive CD4 clonotypes were shared at a level of about 5%. Researchers sampled only blood; tissue repertoires likely differ.

As regards this clone: Its antigen is as yet unknown.

The CDR3 loop spans 14 amino acids. Trimming left V 4 bases short and J 1 base short, with 10 bases between. The germline V gene encodes CDR1 SEHNR and CDR2 FQNEAQ (reference sequence). Libraries were prepared by immunoSEQ multiplex PCR; TCRdb keeps only in-frame clonotypes and omits some of them. This table has about 510,000 clones, 95% to 97% appearing once. The TCR originated in a woman younger than 45 in good health. This chain uses TRBV7-9 with TRBJ1-1, with a possible D match to TRBD1 (6 bases). Sequencing was carried out using naive CD4+ T cells sorted from blood. Subset meaning: CD45RA+ positively selected. The CDR3, as DNA: TGTGCCAGCAGCTGGTCAGGGGCGAACACTGAAGCTTTCTTT. Residues: CASSWSGANTEAFF.